This T cell receptor beta chain stems from a study of cytomegalovirus exposure and HLA in healthy donors. PCR was performed using 60 Vbeta and 13 Jbeta primers. Produced via immunoSEQ multiplex PCR; TCRdb's table is partial and in-frame only. The sample holds around 130,000 clones. General study results and limits: The classifier reportedly diagnosed cytomegalovirus status with high specificity and sensitivity.

Germline assignment: CDR1 LNHDA and CDR2 SQIVND (reference sequence). The CDR3 extends over 14 amino acids. Between the trimmed V and J ends, which lost 9 bases and 4 bases, there was a span of 16 bases. On this clone itself: Its antigen remains unknown.

Sequencing was done on a sample of PBMCs. The clonotype was recovered from a woman aged 55-69 years in good health and CMV-seronegative. The V gene is TRBV19, the J gene TRBJ1-3, with D unclear. The CDR3 spells CASQRSHGGNTIYF. CDR3 DNA sequence: TGTGCCAGCCAGAGATCTCACGGGGGAAACACCATATATTTT. The complete variable domain, with remaining parts taken from reference TRBV19 and TRBJ1-3, reads DGGITQSPKYLFRKEGQNVTLSCEQNLNHDAMYWYRQDPGQGLRLIYYSQIVNDFQKGDIAEGYSVSREKKESFPLTVTSAQKNPTAFYLCASQRSHGGNTIYFGEGSWLTVV.